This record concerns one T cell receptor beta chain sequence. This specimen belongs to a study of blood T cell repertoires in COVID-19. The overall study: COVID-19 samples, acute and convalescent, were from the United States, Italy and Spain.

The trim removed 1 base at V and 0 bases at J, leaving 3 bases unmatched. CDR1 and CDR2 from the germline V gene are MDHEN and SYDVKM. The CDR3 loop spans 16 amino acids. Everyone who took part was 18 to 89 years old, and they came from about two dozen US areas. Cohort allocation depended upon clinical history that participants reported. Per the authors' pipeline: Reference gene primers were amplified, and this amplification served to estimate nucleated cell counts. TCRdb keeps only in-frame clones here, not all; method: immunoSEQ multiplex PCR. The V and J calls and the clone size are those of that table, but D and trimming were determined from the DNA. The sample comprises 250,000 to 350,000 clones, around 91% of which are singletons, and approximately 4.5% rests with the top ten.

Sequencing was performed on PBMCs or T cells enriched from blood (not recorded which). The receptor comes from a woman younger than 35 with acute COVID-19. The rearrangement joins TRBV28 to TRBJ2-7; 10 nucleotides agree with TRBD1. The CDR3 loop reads CASSLSRTGGSYEQYF. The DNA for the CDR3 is TGTGCCAGCAGTTTATCTAGGACAGGGGGCTCCTACGAGCAGTACTTC.